This TCR beta chain was obtained from a study of blood T cells in healthy people across ages. Broader study findings: One million T cells yielded diversity estimates that were considered underestimates. PBMCs left unsorted prevented a conclusive naive versus antigen-experienced comparison.

The V and J ends lost 5 bases and 5 bases respectively, with 22 bases between them. The CDR3 is made up of 16 amino acids. Germline loops: CDR1 PRHDT, CDR2 FYEKMQ (reference sequence). This clonotype was detected a few times. Its antigen is as yet unknown. Using a J-beta primer mix together with a sample-barcoded 5' primer, a second PCR was run for about 6 to 12 cycles. A template-switch adaptor with 12 random nucleotides tagged each cDNA molecule. Every individual sample yielded 2.5 million or more paired-end reads (each containing CDR3). A single record per CDR3 protein comes from TCRdb applying MiXCR to the 5' RACE reads. The sample includes hundreds of thousands of distinct CDR3 sequences, around 45% of them seen just once.

Material for sequencing was blood. The receptor's source is a man at least 80 years old in good health. This chain uses TRBV13 with TRBJ2-7; no clear D. CDR3 in amino acids: CASSPPQGSYLHEQYF. The CDR3 nucleotides are TGTGCCAGCAGCCCTCCGCAAGGGTCCTATCTCCACGAGCAGTACTTC.